The clone carrying this T cell receptor (beta chain) was counted at least ten times. The CDR3 runs 15 residues. CDR1 is GTSNPN and CDR2 is SVGIG in the germline V gene (reference sequence). The V gene lost 0 bases and the J gene lost 3 bases, with 12 bases spanning the gap. Clones were read by immunoSEQ multiplex PCR, and TCRdb kept only the in-frame ones, dropping some. Seen here are roughly 510,000 clones, nearly 80% observed once, and the top ten hold approximately 13%. These data come from a study of shared clonotypes between healthy human individuals. Sequencing input: PBMCs. The rearrangement joins TRBV30 to TRBJ2-1; D uncertain. The clonotype comes from a woman aged 35 to 49 in good health. Some clones in this sample may be carry-over from other donors' samples. The CDR3 nucleotides read TGTGCCTGGAGTGTGGTGGGGAACGACTACAATGAGCAGTTCTTC. This sequence encodes CAWSVVGNDYNEQFF.